This T cell receptor (beta chain) was sequenced for a study of beta chain features in type 1 diabetes. Regarding the study as a whole: Patients with type 1 diabetes carried fewer insertions and had more deletions at their VDJ junctions.

CD45RO/CCR7/CD25/CD127/CD95/CD27 separated CD4+ naive, central memory, regulatory and stem cell-like memory cells by sorting. Without exception, sorted populations had purity beyond 95%. The study reverse transcribed the entire isolated RNA, so it sequenced expressed TCRB transcripts. Clones were sequenced by immunoSEQ multiplex PCR, and TCRdb holds only the in-frame ones, with some missing. Of under 250,000 clones listed, 13% to 15% are singletons. This clone was seen a few times. Its cognate antigen is unknown. The CDR3 consists of 12 residues. V dropped 5 bases and J dropped 3 bases, with 7 bases sitting between them. Germline assignment: CDR1 SEHNR and CDR2 FQNEAQ (reference sequence).

This TCR derives from a woman between 40 and 50 years old in good health. Sequences were obtained from naive CD4+ T cells from blood. The chain joins TRBV7-9 to TRBJ1-1; D not resolved. As DNA, the CDR3 is TGTGCCAGCAGCCCCCAGGACACTGAAGCTTTCTTT. This gives the protein CASSPQDTEAFF.